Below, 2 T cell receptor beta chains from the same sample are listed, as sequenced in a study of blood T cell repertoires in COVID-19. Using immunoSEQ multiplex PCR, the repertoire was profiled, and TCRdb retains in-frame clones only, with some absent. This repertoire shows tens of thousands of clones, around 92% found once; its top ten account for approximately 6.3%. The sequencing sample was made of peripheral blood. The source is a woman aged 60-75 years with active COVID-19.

CDR3 coding DNA: TGTGCCAGCAGTTTTTACCTATCGTCTGGGGCCAACGTCCTGACTTTC. This codes for CASSFYLSSGANVLTF. The rearrangement links TRBV27 to TRBJ2-6; D gene unclear. V dropped 3 bases and J dropped 1 base, with 10 bases sitting between them. The CDR3 is made up of 16 amino acids. The germline V gene encodes CDR1 MNHEY and CDR2 SMNVEV (reference sequence). Full variable domain (remainder filled in from reference TRBV27 and TRBJ2-6): EAQVTQNPRYLITVTGKKLTVTCSQNMNHEYMSWYRQDPGLGLRQIYYSMNVEVTDKGDVPEGYKVSRKEKRNFPLILESPSPNQTSLYFCASSFYLSSGANVLTFGAGSRLTVL.

The CDR3 is CASSSQTGRFYTEAFF. CDR3 nucleotides: TGTGCCAGCAGTTCCCAGACAGGGCGGTTTTACACTGAAGCTTTCTTT. The chain couples TRBV27 to TRBJ1-1, with TRBD1 matching over 7 bases. Trimming removed 4 bases from V and 3 bases from J; junction bases left unmatched: 11. Germline-derived CDR1 and CDR2 are MNHEY and SMNVEV (reference sequence). CDR3 length equals 16 residues.